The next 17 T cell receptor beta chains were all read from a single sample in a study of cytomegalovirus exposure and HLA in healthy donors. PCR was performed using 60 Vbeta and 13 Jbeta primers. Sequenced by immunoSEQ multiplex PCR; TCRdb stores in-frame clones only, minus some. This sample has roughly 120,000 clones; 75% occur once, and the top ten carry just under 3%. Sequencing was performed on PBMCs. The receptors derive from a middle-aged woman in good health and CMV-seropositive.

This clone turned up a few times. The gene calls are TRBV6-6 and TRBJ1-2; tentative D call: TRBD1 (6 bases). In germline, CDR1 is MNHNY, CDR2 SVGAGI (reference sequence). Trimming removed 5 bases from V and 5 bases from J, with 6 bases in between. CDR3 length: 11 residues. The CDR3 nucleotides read TGTGCCAGCAGTCAGGGGTATGGCTACACCTTC. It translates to CASSQGYGYTF.

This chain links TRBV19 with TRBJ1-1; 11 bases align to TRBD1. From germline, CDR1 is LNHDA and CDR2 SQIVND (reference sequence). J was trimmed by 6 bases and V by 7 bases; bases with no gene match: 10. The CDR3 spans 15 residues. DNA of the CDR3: TGTGCCAGTAACGGACAGGGGGCACTAGGTTCTGAAGCTTTCTTT. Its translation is CASNGQGALGSEAFF.

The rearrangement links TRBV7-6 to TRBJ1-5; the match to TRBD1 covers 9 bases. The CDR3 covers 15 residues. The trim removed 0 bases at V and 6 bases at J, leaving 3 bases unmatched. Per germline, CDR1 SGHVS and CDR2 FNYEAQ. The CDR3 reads CASSLAQGAGQPQHF. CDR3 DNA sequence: TGTGCCAGCAGCTTAGCACAGGGGGCCGGTCAGCCCCAGCATTTT.

Here the CDR3 reads CASRRGALSYEQYF. Here the CDR3 DNA reads TGTGCCAGCAGGCGGGGCGCCCTATCCTACGAGCAGTACTTC. This chain joins TRBV27 and TRBJ2-7, with D perhaps TRBD2 (6 bases). Trimming left V 6 bases short and J 1 base short, with 13 bases between. This CDR3 region has 14 residues. CDR1 MNHEY and CDR2 SMNVEV come from the germline V gene (reference sequence).

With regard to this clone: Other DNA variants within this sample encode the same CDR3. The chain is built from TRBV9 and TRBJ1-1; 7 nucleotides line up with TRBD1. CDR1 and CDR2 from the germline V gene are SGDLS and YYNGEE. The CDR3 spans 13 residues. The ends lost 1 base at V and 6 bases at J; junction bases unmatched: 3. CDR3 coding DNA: TGTGCCAGCAGCGTAACAGGGGACTCTGAAGCTTTCTTT. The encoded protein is CASSVTGDSEAFF.

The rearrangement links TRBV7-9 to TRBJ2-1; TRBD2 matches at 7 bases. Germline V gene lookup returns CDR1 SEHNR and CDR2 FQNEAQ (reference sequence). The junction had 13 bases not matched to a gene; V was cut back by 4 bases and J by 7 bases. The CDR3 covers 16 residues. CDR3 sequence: CASSSSRVAGYNEQFF. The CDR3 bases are TGTGCCAGCAGCTCCTCGCGCGTAGCGGGTTATAATGAGCAGTTCTTC.

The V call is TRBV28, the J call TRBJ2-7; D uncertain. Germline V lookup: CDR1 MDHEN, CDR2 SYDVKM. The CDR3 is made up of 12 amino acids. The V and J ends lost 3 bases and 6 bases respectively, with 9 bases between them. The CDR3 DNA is TGTGCCAGCAGTTTTCTAGTAGGCGAGCAGTACTTC. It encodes CASSFLVGEQYF.

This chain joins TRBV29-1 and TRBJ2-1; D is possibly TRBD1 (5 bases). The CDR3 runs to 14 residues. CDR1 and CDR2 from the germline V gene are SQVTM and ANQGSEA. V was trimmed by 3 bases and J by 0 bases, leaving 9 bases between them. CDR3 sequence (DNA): TGCAGCGTTGACAGGGCGAGCTCCTACAATGAGCAGTTCTTC. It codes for CSVDRASSYNEQFF.

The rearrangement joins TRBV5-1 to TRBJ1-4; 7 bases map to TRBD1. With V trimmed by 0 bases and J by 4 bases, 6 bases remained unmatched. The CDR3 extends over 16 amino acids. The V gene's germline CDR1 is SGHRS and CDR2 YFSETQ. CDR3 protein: CASSLEGAVINEKLFF. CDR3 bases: TGCGCCAGCAGCTTGGAGGGGGCGGTCATTAATGAAAAACTGTTTTTT.

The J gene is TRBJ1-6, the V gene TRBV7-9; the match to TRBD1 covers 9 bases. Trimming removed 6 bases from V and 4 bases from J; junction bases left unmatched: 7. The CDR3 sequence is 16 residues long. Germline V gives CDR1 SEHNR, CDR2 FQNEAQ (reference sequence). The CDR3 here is CASSPPDRGYNSPLHF. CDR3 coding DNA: TGTGCCAGCAGTCCTCCAGACAGGGGGTATAATTCACCCCTCCACTTT.

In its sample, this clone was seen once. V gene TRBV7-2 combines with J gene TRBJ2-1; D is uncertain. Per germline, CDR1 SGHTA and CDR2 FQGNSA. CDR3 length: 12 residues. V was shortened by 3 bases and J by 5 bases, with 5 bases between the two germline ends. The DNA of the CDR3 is TGTGCCAGCAGCTTGTATCACAATGAGCAGTTCTTC. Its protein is CASSLYHNEQFF.

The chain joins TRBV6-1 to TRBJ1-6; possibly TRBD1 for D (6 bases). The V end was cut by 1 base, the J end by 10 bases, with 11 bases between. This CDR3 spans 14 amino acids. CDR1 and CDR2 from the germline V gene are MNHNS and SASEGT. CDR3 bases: TGTGCCAGCAGTGAAGGGGGGGGCCCCTCACCCCTCCACTTT. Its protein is CASSEGGGPSPLHF.

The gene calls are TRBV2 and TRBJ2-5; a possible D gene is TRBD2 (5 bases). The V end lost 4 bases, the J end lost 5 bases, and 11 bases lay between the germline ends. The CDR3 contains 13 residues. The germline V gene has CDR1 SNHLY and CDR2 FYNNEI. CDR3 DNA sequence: TGTGCCAGCAGTGTCGAGGGAGAGGAGACCCAGTACTTC. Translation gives CASSVEGEETQYF.

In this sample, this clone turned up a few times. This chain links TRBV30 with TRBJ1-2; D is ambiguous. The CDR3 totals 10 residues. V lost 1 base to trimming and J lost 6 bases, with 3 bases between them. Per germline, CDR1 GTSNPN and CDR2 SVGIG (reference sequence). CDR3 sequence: CAWSGDGYTF. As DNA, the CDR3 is TGTGCCTGGAGTGGAGATGGCTACACCTTC.

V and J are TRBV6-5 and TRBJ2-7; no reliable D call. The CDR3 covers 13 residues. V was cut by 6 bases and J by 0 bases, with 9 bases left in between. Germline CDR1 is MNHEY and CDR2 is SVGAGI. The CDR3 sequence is CASREISSYEQYF. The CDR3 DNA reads TGTGCCAGCAGGGAGATAAGCTCCTACGAGCAGTACTTC.

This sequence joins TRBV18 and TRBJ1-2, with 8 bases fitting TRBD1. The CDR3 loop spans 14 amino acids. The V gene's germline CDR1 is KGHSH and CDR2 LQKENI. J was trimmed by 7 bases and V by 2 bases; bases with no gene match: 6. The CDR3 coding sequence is TGTGCCAGCTCACCAATGGACAGGGCGGCTGGCTACACCTTC. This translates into CASSPMDRAAGYTF.

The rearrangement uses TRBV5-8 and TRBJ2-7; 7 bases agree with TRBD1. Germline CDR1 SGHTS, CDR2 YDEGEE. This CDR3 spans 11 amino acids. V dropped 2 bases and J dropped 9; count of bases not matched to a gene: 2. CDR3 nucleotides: TGTGCCAGCAGCTTCCGGACAGGGCAGTACTTC. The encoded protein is CASSFRTGQYF.